The 2 T cell receptor beta chains listed next were all sequenced from one sample in a study of blood T cell repertoires in COVID-19. Clones were sequenced by immunoSEQ multiplex PCR, and TCRdb holds only the in-frame ones, with some missing. The data show some 100,000 clones, roughly 86% seen once. Sequencing was performed on peripheral blood. These receptors were taken from a man in his fifties with acute or convalescent COVID-19.

The chain combines TRBV14 with TRBJ1-4; D unclear. This CDR3 contains 13 residues. Per the germline V gene, CDR1 is SGHDN and CDR2 is FVKESK. The V end lost 5 bases, the J end lost 8 bases, and 12 bases lay between the germline ends. CDR3 region: CASSGGLKEKLFF. CDR3 DNA: TGTGCCAGCAGCGGAGGTTTGAAGGAAAAACTGTTTTTT.

This clone was observed a handful of times. The CDR3 loop is CASSVSTARNSPLHF. CDR3 DNA: TGTGCCAGCAGCGTGAGCACAGCACGTAATTCACCCCTCCACTTT. V usage is TRBV9 and J usage is TRBJ1-6; D unresolved. Germline V CDR1 and CDR2: SGDLS, YYNGEE. This CDR3 contains 15 residues. Trimming took 2 bases from V and 6 from J, leaving 12 bases between them.